Listed here are 22 T cell receptor beta chains from one sample, sequenced in a study of cytotoxic CD8 clonotypes in ibrutinib-treated CLL. This table comes from immunoSEQ multiplex PCR, and its TCRdb copy is limited to in-frame clones, with some not included. The sample has roughly 250,000 clones, 60% to 75% seen once. This sample comprised PBMCs, obtained after 24 months of ibrutinib treatment. These TCRs come from a human donor with chronic lymphocytic leukemia.

The chain joins TRBV9 to TRBJ2-5, with TRBD1 matching 7 bases. The length of the CDR3 is 14 residues. CDR1 and CDR2 from the germline V gene are SGDLS and YYNGEE. V gave up 4 bases and J gave up 5 bases; unmatched junction bases: 8. This CDR3 reads CASSPRQGIETQYF. In DNA, the CDR3 is TGTGCCAGCAGCCCGCGACAGGGTATCGAGACCCAGTACTTC.

V and J are TRBV2 and TRBJ2-1, with TRBD2 identical over 9 bases. This CDR3 is built from 16 residues. CDR1 is SNHLY, CDR2 FYNNEI, per germline. The V gene end was trimmed by 5 bases and the J gene end by 7 bases; junction bases not matched to a gene: 12. In nucleotides, the CDR3 is TGTGCCAGCAGTATGGCGGCTAGCGGGATGGCAAATGAGCAGTTCTTC. As protein: CASSMAASGMANEQFF.

This clone turned up a few times. The chain recombines TRBV27 with TRBJ2-7; TRBD1 or TRBD2 may be the D gene (7 bases each). The V end was cut by 6 bases, the J end by 4 bases, with 19 bases between. The CDR3 extends over 15 amino acids. Looked up from germline, CDR1 is MNHEY and CDR2 is SMNVEV (reference sequence). The CDR3 sequence: CASSGGTVGTYEQYF. In nucleotides, the CDR3 is TGTGCCAGCAGCGGGGGGACAGTGGGGACTTACGAGCAGTACTTC.

The chain employs TRBV7-3 and TRBJ2-7; 9 bases map to TRBD1. CDR1 is SGHTA, CDR2 FQGTGA, per germline. This CDR3 contains 14 residues. The trim removed 4 bases at V and 5 bases at J, leaving 6 bases unmatched. CDR3 DNA: TGTGCCAGCAGCTCCGGGACAGGGCCTAACGAGCAGTACTTC. Its protein is CASSSGTGPNEQYF.

This sequence joins TRBV10-3 and TRBJ1-4; possibly TRBD1 for D (5 bases). This CDR3 is 13 amino acids long. Trimming stripped 4 bases from V and 6 bases from J, with 9 bases between. Germline V gene data show CDR1 as ENHRY and CDR2 as SYGVKD. The CDR3, as DNA: TGTGCCATCAGTGTAGAAGGGGATGAAAAACTGTTTTTT. Translating gives CAISVEGDEKLFF.

This clone came up a few times. This rearrangement joins TRBV11-2 to TRBJ2-7, with D maybe TRBD2 (5 bases). Germline CDR1 is SGHAT and CDR2 is FQNNGV. CDR3 length equals 13 residues. Deletions cut 5 bases from V and 3 bases from J, with 11 bases between. CDR3 region: CASSRGNSYEQYF. CDR3 in DNA: TGTGCCAGCAGCCGGGGTAACAGCTACGAGCAGTACTTC.

V usage is TRBV15 and J usage is TRBJ1-2; no firm D call. Germline lookup yields CDR1 LNHNV and CDR2 YYDKDF (reference sequence). V lost 5 bases to trimming and J lost 3 bases, with 13 bases between them. This CDR3 comprises 14 residues. The CDR3 reads CATSAQDLHYGYTF. The CDR3 DNA is TGTGCCACCAGCGCCCAGGACCTACACTATGGCTACACCTTC.

The chain joins TRBV28 to TRBJ2-7; perhaps TRBD1 as D (5 bases). The ends were cut back, 5 bases at V and 3 bases at J, with 23 bases in the middle. The length of the CDR3 is 17 residues. CDR1 and CDR2 from the germline V gene are MDHEN and SYDVKM. CDR3 protein: CASSPKIGRALGYEQYF. Written as DNA, the CDR3 is TGTGCCAGCAGTCCAAAAATAGGCAGGGCCCTAGGCTACGAGCAGTACTTC.

The chain joins TRBV25-1 to TRBJ2-3; 9 bases fit TRBD1. V gave up 3 bases and J gave up 3 bases; unmatched junction bases: 1. CDR1 and CDR2 (germline): MGHDK, SYGVNS. The CDR3 has 14 amino acids. The DNA of the CDR3 is TGTGCCAGCAGTGAGGACAGGGGTACAGATACGCAGTATTTT. As protein: CASSEDRGTDTQYF.

The CDR3 region is CASSASSGDENIQYF. As DNA, the CDR3 is TGTGCCAGCTCAGCCTCTAGCGGAGATGAAAACATTCAGTACTTC. This chain uses TRBV18 with TRBJ2-4, with 7 bases identical to TRBD2. This CDR3 spans 15 amino acids. The germline V gene has CDR1 KGHSH and CDR2 LQKENI. V was pared by 5 bases and J by 5 bases, with 9 bases of the junction left unmatched. Complete variable domain (other parts from reference TRBV18 and TRBJ2-4): NAGVMQNPRHLVRRRGQEARLRCSPMKGHSHVYWYRQLPEEGLKFMVYLQKENIIDESGMPKERFSAEFPKEGPSILRIQQVVRGDSAAYFCASSASSGDENIQYFGAGTRLSVL.

V is TRBV28 and J is TRBJ1-1, with D possibly being TRBD1 (5 bases). Germline CDR1 and CDR2: MDHEN and SYDVKM. V was trimmed by 3 bases and J by 3 bases, leaving 14 bases between them. This CDR3 is 15 amino acids long. CDR3 sequence (DNA): TGTGCCAGCAGTTTTCTCGGCACGGGGGACACTGAAGCTTTCTTT. It translates to CASSFLGTGDTEAFF. The full variable domain, with the rest looked up from reference TRBV28 and TRBJ1-1, is DVKVTQSSRYLVKRTGEKVFLECVQDMDHENMFWYRQDPGLGLRLIYFSYDVKMKEKGDIPEGYSVSREKKERFSLILESASTNQTSMYLCASSFLGTGDTEAFFGQGTRLTVV.

This chain connects TRBV9 to TRBJ1-2, with no clear D. Germline CDR1 reads SGDLS; CDR2 reads YYNGEE. V was clipped by 4 bases and J by 6 bases, with 10 bases between them. The CDR3 totals 12 residues. CDR3 amino acids: CASSSRIDGYTF. In nucleotides, the CDR3 is TGTGCCAGCAGCTCCCGAATAGATGGCTACACCTTC.

A note on this clone: Because the CDR3's place on the DNA is in doubt, the DNA is left out and the CDR3 is given as listed by TCRdb. This chain joins TRBV6-5 and TRBJ2-7. Germline V gives CDR1 MNHEY, CDR2 SVGAGI. Counting both end residues, the CDR3 totals 12 amino acids. The CDR3 reads CASSSSGTGEYF.

The rearrangement uses TRBV6-6 and TRBJ2-5, with D unresolved. Germline V gene lookup returns CDR1 MNHNY and CDR2 SVGAGI (reference sequence). Trimming cost V 4 bases and J 5 bases, with 5 bases left between them. The CDR3 runs 11 residues. CDR3 sequence: CASSFTETQYF. The CDR3 bases are TGTGCCAGCAGTTTTACGGAGACCCAGTACTTC.

This clone turned up a few times. This rearrangement joins TRBV11-2 to TRBJ2-7; D remains ambiguous. Trimming cost V 5 bases and J 3 bases, with 17 bases left between them. CDR3 length: 15 residues. The germline gives CDR1 SGHAT, CDR2 FQNNGV. The CDR3 protein is CASSPGQVQSYEQYF. Written as DNA, the CDR3 is TGTGCCAGCAGCCCCGGCCAGGTCCAAAGCTACGAGCAGTACTTC.

This clone appeared a few times. Here the CDR3 reads CASSPLQVTGANVLTF. In DNA, the CDR3 is TGTGCCAGCAGCCCGCTTCAAGTCACTGGGGCCAACGTCCTGACTTTC. The chain recombines TRBV11-2 with TRBJ2-6; D gene ambiguous. V was cut by 5 bases and J by 2 bases, with 13 bases left in between. The CDR3 extends over 16 amino acids. CDR1 SGHAT and CDR2 FQNNGV come from the germline V gene.

About this clone itself: Sequence at one end of the junction differs from germline and may be a read error. The chain is built from TRBV29-1 and TRBJ2-1; 10 nucleotides match TRBD2. The germline V gene has CDR1 SQVTM and CDR2 ANQGSEA. The CDR3 spans 15 residues. CDR3 DNA sequence: TGCAGCGTCGTTTTTAGCGGGAGGTTCTACGATGAGCAGTTCTTC. Its protein is CSVVFSGRFYDEQFF.

This chain connects TRBV6-6 to TRBJ2-7; 9 bases are a match to TRBD1. There are 14 residues in the CDR3. The V gene end was trimmed by 4 bases and the J gene end by 4 bases; junction bases not matched to a gene: 5. Germline values: CDR1 MNHNY, CDR2 SVGAGI (reference sequence). The CDR3 here is CASSWDREGYEQYF. The CDR3 DNA sequence: TGTGCCAGCAGTTGGGACAGGGAGGGGTACGAGCAGTACTTC.

This clone was detected only a few times. This rearrangement joins TRBV5-1 to TRBJ1-3; D gene ambiguous. V was shortened by 4 bases and J by 2 bases, with 10 bases between the two germline ends. Germline CDR1 is SGHRS and CDR2 is YFSETQ. The CDR3 runs to 14 residues. CDR3 amino acids: CASSLGSAGNTIYF. CDR3 DNA sequence: TGCGCCAGCAGCCTGGGGAGTGCTGGAAACACCATATATTTT.

The rearrangement uses TRBV29-1 and TRBJ2-7, with a weak D call TRBD2 (5 bases). This CDR3 has 15 residues. Trimming cost V 2 bases and J 5 bases, with 19 bases left between them. From germline, CDR1 is SQVTM and CDR2 ANQGSEA. The CDR3 here is CSVESEEGVTNEQYF. The DNA for the CDR3 is TGCAGCGTTGAATCCGAAGAGGGAGTCACGAACGAGCAGTACTTC.

The rearrangement joins TRBV7-9 to TRBJ2-3; 13 nucleotides match TRBD2. Looked up from germline, CDR1 is SEHNR and CDR2 is FQNEAQ (reference sequence). V was pared by 6 bases and J by 5 bases, with 2 bases of the junction left unmatched. This CDR3 has 14 residues. CDR3 in DNA: TGTGCCAGCAGACGACTAGCGGGAGGAGATACGCAGTATTTT. This translates into CASRRLAGGDTQYF.

The chain uses TRBV7-6 and TRBJ1-1, with 7 bases fitting TRBD1. The CDR3 extends over 12 amino acids. Trimming took 5 bases from V and 8 from J; bases not matched to a gene: 5. CDR1 and CDR2 from the germline V gene are SGHVS and FNYEAQ. In DNA, the CDR3 is TGTGCCAGCAGCATGGGACAGCTGGAAGCTTTCTTT. Translated: CASSMGQLEAFF.